The entry below gives a single TCR beta chain sequence along with its context. Participant age was about 18 to 95 years, and participants resided in 24 US areas. This record belongs to a study of blood T cell repertoires in COVID-19. The table came from immunoSEQ multiplex PCR; TCRdb's copy has only in-frame clones and leaves some out. The table lists roughly 300,000 clones, 85% to 90% of them singletons. CDR3 size: 17 residues. CDR1 and CDR2 from the germline V gene are LNHDA and SQIVND (reference sequence). Trimming removed 0 bases at V and 1 base at J, with 13 bases between. The rearrangement joins TRBV19 to TRBJ1-5; D is uncertain. Sequenced sample: PBMCs or T cells enriched from blood (not recorded which). The TCR was taken from a woman aged 18-29 years who had recovered from COVID-19. DNA of the CDR3: TGTGCCAGTAGTATAGATCTATTAATACTAAGCAATCAGCCCCAGCATTTT. Residues: CASSIDLLILSNQPQHF.